The 15 T cell receptor beta chains given below trace back to one sample, sequenced in a study of CXCR3-negative and CXCR3-positive naive CD8 T cells (dated by TCRdb to about 2019). This sample was sequenced with a NextSeq 550. The Human TCR Profiling Kit (MiLaboratory) was used to prepare UMI-labeled 5' RACE TRB cDNA libraries. Following TCRdb reprocessing, every CDR3 protein sequence forms one entry, and DNA is not provided. The table kept for this sample lists 50,000 to 65,000 distinct CDR3 sequences. Around 22% of the sample is in the top ten clones. Sequenced sample: memory CD8+ T cells from blood. What this sample's cell subset or site label stands for: conventional CD8+ memory T cells (TMEM), sorted as controls. The receptors originated from a human donor in good health. Some clones in this sample may be carry-over from other donors' samples.

The rearrangement uses TRBV19 and TRBJ1-5; TCRdb outputs TRBD1, but without DNA this stays unchecked. Germline loops: CDR1 LNHDA, CDR2 SQIVND (reference sequence). There are 15 residues in the CDR3. This CDR3 is CASSMHPTGVGPQHF.

V gene TRBV9 combines with J gene TRBJ2-2; TCRdb's D call of TRBD2 is untestable without DNA. CDR1 and CDR2 from the germline V gene are SGDLS and YYNGEE. CDR3 length: 15 residues. CDR3 loop: CASTSGGPFGGELFF.

The chain combines TRBV11-2 with TRBJ2-5; TCRdb's D gene call, TRBD2, goes unchecked for lack of DNA. The CDR3 covers 19 residues. Germline lookup yields CDR1 SGHAT and CDR2 FQNNGV. This CDR3 reads CASSLGWTSGGENQETQYF.

The chain recombines TRBV10-1 with TRBJ2-1. The germline gives CDR1 WNHNN, CDR2 SYGVQD (reference sequence). The CDR3 sequence is 16 residues long. CDR3 region: CASSESSGSSYNEQFF.

The gene calls are TRBV7-2 and TRBJ2-7. Germline V CDR1 and CDR2: SGHTA, FQGNSA. The CDR3 loop spans 14 amino acids. Here the CDR3 reads CASSFYGSSYEQYF.

The J gene is TRBJ2-1, the V gene TRBV7-6; TCRdb indicates TRBD1, and absent DNA this call remains unverified. The CDR3 covers 16 residues. CDR1 and CDR2 from the germline V gene are SGHVS and FNYEAQ. The CDR3 reads CASSFLPLDRGNEQFF. The full variable domain, with the rest looked up from reference TRBV7-6 and TRBJ2-1, is GAGVSQSPRYKVTKRGQDVALRCDPISGHVSLYWYRQALGQGPEFLTYFNYEAQQDKSGLPNDRFSAERPEGSISTLTIQRTEQRDSAMYRCASSFLPLDRGNEQFFGPGTRLTVL.

V and J are TRBV20-1 and TRBJ1-5; TCRdb calls TRBD1, which cannot be checked without DNA. The CDR3 has 17 amino acids. CDR1 and CDR2 (germline): DFQATT, SNEGSKA (reference sequence). CDR3 loop: CSAIRVAGALTNQPQHF.

V gene TRBV7-3 combines with J gene TRBJ2-3. The germline CDR1 and CDR2 sequences are SGHTA and FQGTGA. This CDR3 has 14 residues. CDR3 loop: CASSISGGTDTQYF.

The CDR3 protein is CSVGRENTGELFF. The chain uses TRBV29-1 and TRBJ2-2. The CDR3 spans 13 residues. Germline CDR1 reads SQVTM; CDR2 reads ANQGSEA.

The V call is TRBV29-1, the J call TRBJ2-5; absent DNA, TCRdb's TRBD1 call cannot be checked. The germline V gene has CDR1 SQVTM and CDR2 ANQGSEA. This CDR3 is built from 13 residues. The CDR3 is CSERQGAGETQYF.

The CDR3 protein is CASSKVAAGASYGYTF. This chain joins TRBV21-1 and TRBJ1-2. TRBV21-1 is listed as a pseudogene. This CDR3 is built from 16 residues.

The genes are TRBV30 and TRBJ2-7; absent DNA, TCRdb's TRBD2 call cannot be checked. The CDR3 extends over 16 amino acids. Germline V gene sequence: CDR1 GTSNPN, CDR2 SVGIG (reference sequence). The CDR3 spells CAWSVKGWGLGDEQYF.

CDR3 region: CSARTDSYEQYF. The rearrangement joins TRBV29-1 to TRBJ2-7; TCRdb calls TRBD1, which cannot be checked without DNA. CDR1 is SQVTM, CDR2 ANQGSEA, per germline. The length of the CDR3 is 12 residues.

V and J are TRBV20-1 and TRBJ2-3; the D call from TCRdb, TRBD2, cannot be confirmed without DNA. Germline CDR1 and CDR2: DFQATT and SNEGSKA (reference sequence). The CDR3 totals 15 residues. The CDR3 protein is CSARDSGLGSDTQYF.

The chain couples TRBV29-1 to TRBJ1-2; TCRdb's D gene call, TRBD1, goes unchecked for lack of DNA. Germline V gene sequence: CDR1 SQVTM, CDR2 ANQGSEA. There are 13 residues in the CDR3. CDR3 protein: CSVDSQRSPGYTF.